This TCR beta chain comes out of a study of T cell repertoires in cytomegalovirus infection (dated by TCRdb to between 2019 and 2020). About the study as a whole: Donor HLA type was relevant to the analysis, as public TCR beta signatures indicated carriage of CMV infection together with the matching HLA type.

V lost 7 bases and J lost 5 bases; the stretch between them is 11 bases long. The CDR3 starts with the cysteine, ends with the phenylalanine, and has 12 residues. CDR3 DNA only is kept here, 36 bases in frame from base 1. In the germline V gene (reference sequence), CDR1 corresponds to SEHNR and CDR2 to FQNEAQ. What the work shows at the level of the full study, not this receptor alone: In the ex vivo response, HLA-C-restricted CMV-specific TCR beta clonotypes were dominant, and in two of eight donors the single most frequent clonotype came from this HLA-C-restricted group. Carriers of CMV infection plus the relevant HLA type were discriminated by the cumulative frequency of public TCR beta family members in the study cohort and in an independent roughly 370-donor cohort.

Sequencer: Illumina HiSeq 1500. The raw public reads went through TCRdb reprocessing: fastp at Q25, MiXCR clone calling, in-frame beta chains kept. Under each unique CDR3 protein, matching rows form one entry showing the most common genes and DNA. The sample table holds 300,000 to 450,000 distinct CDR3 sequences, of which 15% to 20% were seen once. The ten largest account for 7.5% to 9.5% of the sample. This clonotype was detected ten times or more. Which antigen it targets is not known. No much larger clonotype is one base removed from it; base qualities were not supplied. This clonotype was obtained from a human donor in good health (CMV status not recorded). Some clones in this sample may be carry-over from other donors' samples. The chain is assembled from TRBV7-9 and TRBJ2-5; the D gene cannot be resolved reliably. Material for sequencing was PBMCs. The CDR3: CASTGSEETQYF. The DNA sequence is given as TGTGCCAGCACTGGGTCGGAGGAGACCCAGTACTTC.